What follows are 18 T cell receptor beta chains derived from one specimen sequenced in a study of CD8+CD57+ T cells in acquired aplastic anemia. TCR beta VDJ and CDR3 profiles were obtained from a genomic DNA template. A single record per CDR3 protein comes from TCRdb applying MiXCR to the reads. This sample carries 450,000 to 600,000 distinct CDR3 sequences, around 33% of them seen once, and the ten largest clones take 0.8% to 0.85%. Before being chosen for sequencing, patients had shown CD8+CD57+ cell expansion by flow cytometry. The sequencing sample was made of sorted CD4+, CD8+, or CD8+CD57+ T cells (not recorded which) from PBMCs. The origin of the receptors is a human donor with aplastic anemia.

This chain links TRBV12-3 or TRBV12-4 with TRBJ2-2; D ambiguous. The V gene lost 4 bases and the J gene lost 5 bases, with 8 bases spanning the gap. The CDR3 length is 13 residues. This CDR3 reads CASSYLGTGELFF. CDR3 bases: TGTGCCAGCAGTTATTTGGGGACCGGGGAGCTGTTTTTT.

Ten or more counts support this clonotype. The CDR3 spells CSARDRIIGTYEQYF. The CDR3 nucleotides are TGCAGTGCTAGAGATCGGATCATCGGGACCTACGAGCAGTACTTC. The J gene is TRBJ2-7, the V gene TRBV20-1, with D perhaps matching TRBD2 (5 bases). The CDR3 totals 15 residues. Trimming stripped 0 bases from V and 2 bases from J, with 14 bases between. Germline loops: CDR1 DFQATT, CDR2 SNEGSKA (reference sequence).

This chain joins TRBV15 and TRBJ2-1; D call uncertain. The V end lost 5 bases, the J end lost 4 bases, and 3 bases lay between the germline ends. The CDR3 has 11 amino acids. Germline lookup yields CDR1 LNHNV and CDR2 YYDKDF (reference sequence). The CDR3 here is CATSGYNEQFF. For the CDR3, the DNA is TGTGCCACCAGCGGTTACAATGAGCAGTTCTTC.

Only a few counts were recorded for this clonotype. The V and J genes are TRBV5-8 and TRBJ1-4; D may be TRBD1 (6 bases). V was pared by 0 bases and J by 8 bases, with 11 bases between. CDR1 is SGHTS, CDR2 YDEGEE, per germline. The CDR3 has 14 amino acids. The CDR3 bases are TGTGCCAGCAGCTTGGACAGGGCCGGGGAAAAACTGTTTTTT. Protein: CASSLDRAGEKLFF.

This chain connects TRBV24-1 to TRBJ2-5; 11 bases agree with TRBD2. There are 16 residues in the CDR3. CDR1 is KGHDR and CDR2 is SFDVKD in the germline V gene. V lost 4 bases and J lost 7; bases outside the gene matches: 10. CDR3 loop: CATSEQGLAEAGTQYF. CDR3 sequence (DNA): TGTGCCACCAGTGAGCAGGGACTAGCGGAGGCGGGGACCCAGTACTTC.

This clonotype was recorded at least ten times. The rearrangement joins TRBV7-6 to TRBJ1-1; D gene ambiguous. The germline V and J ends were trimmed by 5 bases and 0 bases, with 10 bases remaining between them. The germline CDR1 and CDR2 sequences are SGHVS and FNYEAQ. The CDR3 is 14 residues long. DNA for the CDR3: TGTGCCAGCAGCCCCCTCCCTATGAACACTGAAGCTTTCTTT. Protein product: CASSPLPMNTEAFF.

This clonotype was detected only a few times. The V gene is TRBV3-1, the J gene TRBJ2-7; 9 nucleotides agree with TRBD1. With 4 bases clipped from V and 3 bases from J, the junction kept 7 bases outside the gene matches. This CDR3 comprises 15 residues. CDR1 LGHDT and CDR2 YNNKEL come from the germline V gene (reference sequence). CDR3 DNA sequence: TGTGCCAGCAGCCGCTTGGGACAGGGACTCTACGAGCAGTACTTC. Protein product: CASSRLGQGLYEQYF.

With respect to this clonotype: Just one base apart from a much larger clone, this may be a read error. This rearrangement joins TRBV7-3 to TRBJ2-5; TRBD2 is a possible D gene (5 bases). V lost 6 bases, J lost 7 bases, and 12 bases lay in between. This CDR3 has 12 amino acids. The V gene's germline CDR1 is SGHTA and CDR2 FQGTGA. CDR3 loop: CASSSDFVTQYF. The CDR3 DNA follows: TGTGCCAGCAGTTCGGACTTTGTGACCCAGTACTTC.

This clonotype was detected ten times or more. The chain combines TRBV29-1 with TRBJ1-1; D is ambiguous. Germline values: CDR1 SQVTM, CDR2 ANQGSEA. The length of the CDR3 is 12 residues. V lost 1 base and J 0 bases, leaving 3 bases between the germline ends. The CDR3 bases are TGCAGCGTTGAAGGGATGAACACTGAAGCTTTCTTT. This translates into CSVEGMNTEAFF.

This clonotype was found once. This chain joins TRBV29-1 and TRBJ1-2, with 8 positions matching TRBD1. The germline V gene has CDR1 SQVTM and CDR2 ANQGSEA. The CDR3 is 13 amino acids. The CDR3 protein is CIISGGMYDGYTF. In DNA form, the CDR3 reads TGCATCATCTCAGGGGGCATGTATGATGGCTACACCTTC.

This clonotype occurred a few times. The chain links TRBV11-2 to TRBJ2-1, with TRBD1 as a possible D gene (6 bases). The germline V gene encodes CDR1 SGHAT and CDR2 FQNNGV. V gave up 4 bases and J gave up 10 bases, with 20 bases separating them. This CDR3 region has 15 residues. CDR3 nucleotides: TGTGCCAGCAGCTCCCTGACTACAGGGCCAGGAGAGCAGTTCTTC. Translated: CASSSLTTGPGEQFF.

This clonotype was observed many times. The CDR3 here is CASSQTTGPYEQYF. The CDR3 nucleotides are TGCGCCAGCAGCCAAACGACAGGACCCTACGAGCAGTACTTC. The rearrangement uses TRBV4-1 and TRBJ2-7; D may be TRBD1 (6 bases). Germline CDR1 reads MGHRA; CDR2 reads YSYEKL. This CDR3 spans 14 amino acids. V was trimmed by 2 bases and J by 2 bases, leaving 10 bases between them.

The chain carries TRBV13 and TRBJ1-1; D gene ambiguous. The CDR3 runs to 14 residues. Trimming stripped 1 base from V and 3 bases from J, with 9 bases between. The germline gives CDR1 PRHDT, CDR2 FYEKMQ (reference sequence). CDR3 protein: CASSLVMRDTEAFF. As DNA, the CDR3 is TGTGCCAGCAGCTTAGTGATGAGGGACACTGAAGCTTTCTTT.

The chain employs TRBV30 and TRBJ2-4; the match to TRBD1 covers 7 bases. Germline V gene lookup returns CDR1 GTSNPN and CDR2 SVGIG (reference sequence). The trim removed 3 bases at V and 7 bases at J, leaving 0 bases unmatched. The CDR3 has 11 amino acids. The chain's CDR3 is CAWSRGNIQYF. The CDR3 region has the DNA TGTGCCTGGAGCAGGGGGAACATTCAGTACTTC.

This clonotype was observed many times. In nucleotides, the CDR3 is TGTGCCAGTAGTCCCGGGGACAGGGGTTGGAATTCACCCCTCCACTTT. It yields the protein CASSPGDRGWNSPLHF. This chain links TRBV19 with TRBJ1-6, with 10 bases aligning to TRBD1. Germline V gene sequence: CDR1 LNHDA, CDR2 SQIVND (reference sequence). The CDR3 sequence is 16 residues long. Losses at the gene ends were 5 bases for V and 7 bases for J; bases not matched to a gene: 8.

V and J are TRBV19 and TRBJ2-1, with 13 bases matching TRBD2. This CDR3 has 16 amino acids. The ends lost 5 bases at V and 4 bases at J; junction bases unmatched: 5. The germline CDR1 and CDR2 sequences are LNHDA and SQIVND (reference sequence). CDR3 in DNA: TGTGCCAGTAGTGTTAGACTAGCGGGGGGTTACAATGAGCAGTTCTTC. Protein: CASSVRLAGGYNEQFF.

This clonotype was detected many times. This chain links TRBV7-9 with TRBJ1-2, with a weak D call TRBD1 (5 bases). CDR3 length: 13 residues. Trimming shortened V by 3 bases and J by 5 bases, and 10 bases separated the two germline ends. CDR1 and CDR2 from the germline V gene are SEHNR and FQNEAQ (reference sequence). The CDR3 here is CASSLSGVYGYTF. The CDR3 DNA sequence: TGTGCCAGCAGCTTGTCGGGGGTTTATGGCTACACCTTC.

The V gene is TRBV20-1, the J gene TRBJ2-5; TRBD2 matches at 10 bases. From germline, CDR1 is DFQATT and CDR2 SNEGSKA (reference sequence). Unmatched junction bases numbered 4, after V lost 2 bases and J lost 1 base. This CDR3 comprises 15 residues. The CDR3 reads CSARIGLAVQETQYF. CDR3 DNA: TGCAGTGCTAGAATCGGACTAGCGGTCCAAGAGACCCAGTACTTC.